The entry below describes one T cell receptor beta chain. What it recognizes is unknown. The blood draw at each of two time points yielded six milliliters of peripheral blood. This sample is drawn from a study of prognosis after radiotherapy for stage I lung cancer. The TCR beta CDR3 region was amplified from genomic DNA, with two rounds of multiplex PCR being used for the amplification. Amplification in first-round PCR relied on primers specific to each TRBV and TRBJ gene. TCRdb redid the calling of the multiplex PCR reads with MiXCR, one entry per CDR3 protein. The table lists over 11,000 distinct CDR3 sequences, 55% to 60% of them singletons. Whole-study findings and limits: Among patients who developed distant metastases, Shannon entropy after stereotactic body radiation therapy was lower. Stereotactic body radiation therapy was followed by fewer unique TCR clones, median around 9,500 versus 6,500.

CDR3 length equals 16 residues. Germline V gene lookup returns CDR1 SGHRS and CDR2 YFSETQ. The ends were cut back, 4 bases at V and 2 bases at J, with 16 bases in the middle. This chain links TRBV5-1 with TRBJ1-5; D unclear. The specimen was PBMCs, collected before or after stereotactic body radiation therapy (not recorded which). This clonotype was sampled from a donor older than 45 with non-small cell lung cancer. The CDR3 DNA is TGCGCCAGCAGCCAAGGGATGGGGTCTGGCAATCAGCCCCAGCATTTT. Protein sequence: CASSQGMGSGNQPQHF.